This T cell receptor beta chain stems from a study of blood T cell repertoires in COVID-19. Study-level background: The origin of the acute and convalescent COVID-19 samples was the United States, Italy and Spain. The cDNA or gDNA used as material had been derived from T cells, B-cell-depleted T cells, or PBMCs.

Authors' data handling: Reference gene primer amplification gave estimated nucleated cell counts. The data were produced by immunoSEQ multiplex PCR, yet TCRdb's version contains in-frame clones alone and is incomplete. The V and J calls and clone size are taken from that table; D and trimming were inferred from the DNA. The table has some 46,000 clones, 87% seen once. Germline V gives CDR1 LNHNV, CDR2 YYDKDF (reference sequence). The CDR3 is made up of 15 amino acids. V lost 0 bases and J lost 0, with 9 bases in between. The receptor was isolated from a human donor in a cohort sampled during active COVID-19. The rearrangement uses TRBV15 and TRBJ2-7; the D gene is possibly TRBD1 (5 bases). Sample: peripheral blood. The CDR3 here is CATSRDSTGSYEQYF. CDR3 bases: TGTGCCACCAGCAGAGATAGCACAGGCTCCTACGAGCAGTACTTC.